One and the same sample provided the 22 T cell receptor beta chains below, sequenced in a study of T cells in Graves' hyperthyroidism and ophthalmopathy. There were TCR beta CDR3 regions amplified from RNA transcripts. RT-PCR in the first round (using the HTBI primer set) targeted the TCR CDR3. One entry per CDR3 protein results from TCRdb running MiXCR on the multiplex PCR reads. There are approximately 400,000 distinct CDR3 sequences in the sample; 20% to 30% occur only once, and about 73% lies in the top ten. The sample taken for sequencing was blood. The source is a man aged 50-60 years with Graves' hyperthyroidism.

The genes are TRBV6-1 and TRBJ2-4, with D uncertain. This CDR3 spans 17 amino acids. V lost 0 bases and J lost 0, with 12 bases in between. The germline CDR1 and CDR2 sequences are MNHNS and SASEGT. CDR3 bases: TGTGCCAGCAGTGAAGCGCATGGCAGTTTAGCCAAAAACATTCAGTACTTC. This sequence encodes CASSEAHGSLAKNIQYF.

The sample holds a few counts of this clonotype. The chain has TRBV12-3 or TRBV12-4 and TRBJ2-2; no clear D gene. V shed 4 bases and J shed 1 base, with 13 bases lying between them. This CDR3 has 16 amino acids. The DNA of the CDR3 is TGTGCCAGCAGTTACTCGAGGAGACGGAACACCGGGGAGCTGTTTTTT. This sequence encodes CASSYSRRRNTGELFF.

The chain's CDR3 is CASCGGRENEQYF. CDR3 nucleotide sequence: TGTGCCAGCTGTGGCGGGAGGGAGAACGAGCAGTACTTC. V is TRBV28 and J is TRBJ2-7; the match to TRBD2 covers 9 bases. Germline V gene lookup returns CDR1 MDHEN and CDR2 SYDVKM. This CDR3 is built from 13 residues. Trimming at V came to 8 bases and at J to 5 bases, leaving 7 bases not matched to a gene.

This clonotype was counted once. This chain connects TRBV7-2 to TRBJ2-7; D ambiguous. V was clipped by 10 bases and J by 1 base, with 17 bases between them. Germline V gene data show CDR1 as SGHTA and CDR2 as FQGNSA. The CDR3 runs 14 residues. CDR3 DNA sequence: TGTGCCACCCTTCGCGGCAGCCCGTCCTACGAGCAGTACTTC. The encoded protein is CATLRGSPSYEQYF.

This clonotype was detected a few times. This chain links TRBV5-1 with TRBJ2-7; TRBD2 agrees at 7 bases. V dropped 0 bases and J dropped 4; count of bases not matched to a gene: 7. CDR3 length: 15 residues. Germline CDR1 reads SGHRS; CDR2 reads YFSETQ. The CDR3 region is CASSLERLAPYEQYF. The CDR3 bases are TGCGCCAGCAGCTTGGAGCGACTAGCCCCATACGAGCAGTACTTC.

V is TRBV7-2 and J is TRBJ2-1; 8 bases match TRBD1. The germline V gene has CDR1 SGHTA and CDR2 FQGNSA. This CDR3 spans 13 amino acids. V shed 4 bases and J 7 bases; nucleotides not matched to a gene: 3. CDR3 sequence: CASSSRGRNEQFF. CDR3 in DNA: TGTGCCAGCAGCTCCAGGGGGCGGAATGAGCAGTTCTTC.

This clonotype came up a few times. This chain joins TRBV28 and TRBJ1-3; maybe TRBD1 (6 bases). Trimming stripped 6 bases from V and 4 bases from J, with 16 bases between. This CDR3 contains 15 residues. CDR1 is MDHEN, CDR2 SYDVKM, per germline. CDR3 DNA: TGTGCCAGCAGCGCGGGACAAGCTCGGGGAAACACCATATATTTT. As protein: CASSAGQARGNTIYF.

This chain connects TRBV15 to TRBJ2-1; no clear D gene. V was cut by 3 bases and J by 3 bases, with 3 bases left in between. This CDR3 has 12 residues. Per the germline V gene, CDR1 is LNHNV and CDR2 is YYDKDF (reference sequence). CDR3 sequence: CATSSVYNEQFF. The CDR3 nucleotides read TGTGCCACCAGCAGCGTCTACAATGAGCAGTTCTTC. Full variable domain (rest looked up from reference TRBV15 and TRBJ2-1): DAMVIQNPRYQVTQFGKPVTLSCSQTLNHNVMYWYQQKSSQAPKLLFHYYDKDFNNEADTPDNFQSRRPNTSFCFLDIRSPGLGDTAMYLCATSSVYNEQFFGPGTRLTVL.

This chain connects TRBV20-1 to TRBJ2-2, with no clear D. Trimming cost V 6 bases and J 5 bases, with 10 bases left between them. Germline V gives CDR1 DFQATT, CDR2 SNEGSKA (reference sequence). This CDR3 is built from 12 residues. The CDR3 DNA is TGCAGTGCCAATACTGGGACCGGGGAGCTGTTTTTT. Translated: CSANTGTGELFF.

The chain couples TRBV5-5 to TRBJ2-5; D tentatively reads TRBD1 or TRBD2 (5 bases each). This CDR3 is 15 amino acids long. Germline V lookup: CDR1 SGHKS, CDR2 YYEKEE (reference sequence). V was shortened by 3 bases and J by 2 bases, with 14 bases between the two germline ends. This CDR3 is CASSSPREIQETQYF. CDR3 DNA: TGTGCCAGCAGCTCCCCCAGGGAGATACAAGAGACCCAGTACTTC.

CDR3 bases: TGTGCCAGCAGCTTGGGCGGGATCACTGGGGAGACCCAGTACTTC. It yields the protein CASSLGGITGETQYF. The rearrangement links TRBV3-1 to TRBJ2-5; tentatively, D is TRBD2 (6 bases). Germline V gives CDR1 LGHDT, CDR2 YNNKEL (reference sequence). This CDR3 is 15 amino acids long. Trimming left V 5 bases short and J 5 bases short, with 18 bases between.

The chain uses TRBV5-6 and TRBJ2-1, with 12 bases fitting TRBD2. CDR3 size: 17 residues. Germline CDR1 and CDR2: SGHDT and YYEEEE. V shed 2 bases and J 6 bases; nucleotides not matched to a gene: 9. The CDR3 reads CASSFVSSGRAVNEQFF. The CDR3 DNA is TGTGCCAGCAGCTTCGTGTCTAGCGGGAGGGCCGTCAATGAGCAGTTCTTC.

As regards this clonotype: Sequence at one end of the junction differs from germline and may be a read error. The chain employs TRBV2 and TRBJ2-3, with D perhaps matching TRBD2 (6 bases). The germline gives CDR1 SNHLY, CDR2 FYNNEI. The CDR3 has 14 amino acids. CDR3 DNA sequence: TGTGCCAGCACCGGGGGAGCAGGCACGGATACGCAGTATTTT. Translating gives CASTGGAGTDTQYF.

At least ten counts were recorded for this clonotype. The chain recombines TRBV7-6 with TRBJ2-3; a weak D match, TRBD2 (6 bases). The germline V gene encodes CDR1 SGHVS and CDR2 FNYEAQ. The CDR3 totals 14 residues. Trimming took off 5 bases at V and 4 bases at J, with 13 bases between the two ends. The CDR3 loop reads CASSEGTVADTQYF. The CDR3 nucleotides are TGTGCCAGCAGCGAAGGGACTGTAGCAGATACGCAGTATTTT. The whole variable domain, filled in from reference TRBV7-6 and TRBJ2-3, reads GAGVSQSPRYKVTKRGQDVALRCDPISGHVSLYWYRQALGQGPEFLTYFNYEAQQDKSGLPNDRFSAERPEGSISTLTIQRTEQRDSAMYRCASSEGTVADTQYFGPGTRLTVL.

There are many counts of this clonotype. This chain joins TRBV3-1 and TRBJ2-5; D not certain. Germline loops: CDR1 LGHDT, CDR2 YNNKEL (reference sequence). The CDR3 runs to 15 residues. The V end lost 1 base, the J end lost 2 bases, and 11 bases lay between the germline ends. The CDR3 DNA follows: TGTGCCAGCAGCCAAGTTGGATTGGGGCAAGAGACCCAGTACTTC. Translated, it gives CASSQVGLGQETQYF.

This rearrangement joins TRBV7-2 to TRBJ2-2; D may be TRBD1 (6 bases). V shed 2 bases and J shed 5 bases, with 15 bases lying between them. The CDR3 loop spans 16 amino acids. Germline-derived CDR1 and CDR2 are SGHTA and FQGNSA. The CDR3, as DNA: TGTGCCAGCAGCTTAAATTTGAACAGGGCGACCGGGGAGCTGTTTTTT. Its translation is CASSLNLNRATGELFF.

V is TRBV7-2 and J is TRBJ1-1; 8 positions match TRBD1. Germline V gene sequence: CDR1 SGHTA, CDR2 FQGNSA. Losses at the gene ends were 5 bases for V and 4 bases for J; bases not matched to a gene: 9. The CDR3 is made up of 15 amino acids. This CDR3 is CASSITGGLGTEAFF. The CDR3 DNA reads as TGTGCCAGCAGCATAACAGGGGGGTTGGGCACTGAAGCTTTCTTT.

This clonotype has only a few counts. This chain uses TRBV19 with TRBJ1-6, with D unclear. The CDR3 extends over 13 amino acids. V was pared by 3 bases and J by 7 bases, with 7 bases between. The germline CDR1 and CDR2 sequences are LNHDA and SQIVND (reference sequence). CDR3 region: CASSIEQNSPLHF. Here the CDR3 DNA reads TGTGCCAGTAGTATCGAGCAAAATTCACCCCTCCACTTT.

This clonotype has just a few counts. This chain links TRBV24-1 with TRBJ2-3; D may be TRBD1 (6 bases). CDR3 length: 13 amino acids. Looked up from germline, CDR1 is KGHDR and CDR2 is SFDVKD. Trimming took 9 bases from V and 3 from J, leaving 12 bases between them. The CDR3 spells CATELQGTDTQYF. Written as DNA, the CDR3 is TGTGCCACCGAACTACAGGGAACAGATACGCAGTATTTT.

J is TRBJ2-5 and V is TRBV2; 16 bases align to TRBD2. V shed 8 bases and J 7 bases; nucleotides not matched to a gene: 13. The CDR3 spans 17 residues. Germline V gene sequence: CDR1 SNHLY, CDR2 FYNNEI. The CDR3 loop reads CASSPDSGTSGRGTQYF. CDR3 coding DNA: TGTGCCAGCTCACCGGATTCCGGGACTAGCGGGAGGGGGACCCAGTACTTC.

This clonotype was seen many times. The chain links TRBV7-2 to TRBJ2-1, with TRBD2 identical over 14 bases. CDR3 length: 19 residues. After removal of 4 bases from V and 2 bases from J, the junction contained 10 bases not matched to a gene. CDR1 is SGHTA and CDR2 is FQGNSA in the germline V gene. The CDR3, as DNA: TGTGCCAGCAGCTCCCGGACTAGCGGGAGGCTTGGCCCCTACAATGAGCAGTTCTTC. Protein sequence: CASSSRTSGRLGPYNEQFF.

This clonotype occurred many times. The genes are TRBV28 and TRBJ2-7; D might be TRBD1 or TRBD2, each matching 7 bases. Deletions cut 0 bases from V and 2 bases from J, with 11 bases between. Germline V gene data show CDR1 as MDHEN and CDR2 as SYDVKM. The CDR3 runs 15 residues. In DNA form, the CDR3 reads TGTGCCAGCAGTTTATGGGCAGGGGGGGCCTACGAGCAGTACTTC. Protein product: CASSLWAGGAYEQYF.